This TCR beta chain was sequenced for a study of T cell responses to AZD1222 COVID-19 vaccine. Produced via immunoSEQ multiplex PCR; TCRdb's table is partial and in-frame only. Among under 200,000 clones listed, 92% were seen once. The CDR3 contains 11 residues. Germline assignment: CDR1 SGHNT and CDR2 YYREEE (reference sequence). V lost 4 bases and J lost 3, with 5 bases in between. The source material was peripheral blood, sampled 28 days after the second AZD1222 dose. The receptor was derived from an adult who received the AZD1222 COVID-19 vaccine. The rearrangement joins TRBV5-4 to TRBJ2-7; D not resolved. The CDR3: CASSNYYEQYF. The CDR3 nucleotides are TGTGCCAGCAGCAACTACTACGAGCAGTACTTC.